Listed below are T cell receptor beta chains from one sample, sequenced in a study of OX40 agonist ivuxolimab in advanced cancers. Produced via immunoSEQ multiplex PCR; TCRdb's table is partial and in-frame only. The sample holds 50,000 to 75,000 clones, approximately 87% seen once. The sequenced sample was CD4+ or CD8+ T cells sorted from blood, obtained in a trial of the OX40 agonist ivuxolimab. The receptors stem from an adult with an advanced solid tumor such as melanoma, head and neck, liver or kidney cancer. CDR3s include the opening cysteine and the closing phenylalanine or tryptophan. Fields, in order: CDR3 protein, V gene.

CDR3aa: CASSLGSGQGADEQFF
v_gene: TRBV7-9

CDR3aa: CASSGGAGGRQETQYF
v_gene: TRBV2

CDR3aa: CASSREGQGGNSPLHF
v_gene: TRBV5-4

CDR3aa: CASSQGTLPGNTIYF
v_gene: TRBV4-1

CDR3aa: CASTYNGNTEAFF
v_gene: TRBV6-1

CDR3aa: CASSARGGANEQYF
v_gene: TRBV9

CDR3aa: CASSRPGREASQTF
v_gene: TRBV5-1

CDR3aa: CACDRGPDRGYTF
v_gene: TRBV30

CDR3aa: CASSDPGGKNTEAFF
v_gene: TRBV19

CDR3aa: CASSREQGNEQFF
v_gene: TRBV5-1

CDR3aa: CASSTSIWPGNQPQHF
v_gene: TRBV28

CDR3aa: CASSVAGVPNTEAFF
v_gene: TRBV9

CDR3aa: CASSSATYNSPLHF
v_gene: TRBV2

CDR3aa: CASSLGTRRDTEAFF
v_gene: TRBV5-8

CDR3aa: CASSPRLSSGDTQYF
v_gene: TRBV9

CDR3aa: CASGRDTEAFF
v_gene: TRBV21-1

CDR3aa: CASSPGLAGGPNEQFF
v_gene: TRBV18

CDR3aa: CASSSLRDRGNQPQHF
v_gene: TRBV7-2

CDR3aa: CASSHQGKHRGYTF
v_gene: TRBV4-1

CDR3aa: CASSQNAGAPSYNEQFF
v_gene: TRBV7-3

CDR3aa: CASSQAGTPSYNEQFF
v_gene: TRBV4-1

CDR3aa: CASTGVAIYEQYF
v_gene: TRBV5-6

CDR3aa: CASSRRTSGRKTQYF
v_gene: TRBV6-5

CDR3aa: CASSLGLANEQFF
v_gene: TRBV5-4

CDR3aa: CSARETERAYF
v_gene: TRBV20-1

CDR3aa: CASSPLGDSPLHF
v_gene: TRBV7-9

CDR3aa: CASSSGPSTDTQYF
v_gene: TRBV13

CDR3aa: CASSQGLSGRTSYNEQFF
v_gene: TRBV14

CDR3aa: CASSQRFRTGTYEQYF
v_gene: TRBV4-1

CDR3aa: CASTLRWTAGEQYF
v_gene: TRBV11-2

CDR3aa: CASSLDPQVATQYF
v_gene: TRBV7-6

CDR3aa: CASSRSGTNEQFF
v_gene: TRBV28